This T cell receptor (beta chain) was profiled in a study of cytomegalovirus exposure and HLA in healthy donors. Study results and limitations: Fewer N-insertions than the approximately 700-donor mean were reportedly shown by an Asian-associated ancestry cluster in a later analysis. In a later analysis, V- and J-gene trimming of beta chains associated with a DCLRE1C missense variant, replicated independently.

CDR1 and CDR2 from the germline V gene are MDHEN and SYDVKM. Unmatched junction bases numbered 16, after V lost 8 bases and J lost 7 bases. There are 18 residues in the CDR3. A multiplex PCR was run with 60 Vbeta primers and 13 Jbeta primers. Profiling relied on immunoSEQ multiplex PCR, and the TCRdb table lists in-frame clones only, not all of them. The table records about 110,000 clones, about 80% of them present only once. The count of this clone is one. Its target is not known. This receptor was taken from a young woman in good health and CMV-seropositive. The rearrangement links TRBV28 to TRBJ2-1, with 14 positions matching TRBD2. The sequenced sample consisted of PBMCs. CDR3 amino acids: CASPPGTSGSAWKNEQFF. CDR3 bases: TGTGCCAGCCCTCCCGGGACTAGCGGGAGTGCGTGGAAAAATGAGCAGTTCTTC.